One and the same sample provided the 30 T cell receptor beta chains below, sequenced in a study of blood T cells in healthy people across ages. PCR was performed a second time for about 7 to 12 cycles using a sample-barcoded 5' primer and a J-beta primer mix. TCRdb re-analysed the 5' RACE reads in MiXCR, keeping a single row per CDR3 protein. The data show over 950,000 distinct CDR3 sequences, less than 45% seen once. The sample comprised blood. The receptors derive from a young man in good health.

This clonotype has only a few counts. The chain joins TRBV5-1 to TRBJ2-2; D is ambiguous. The CDR3 sequence is 14 residues long. Per the germline V gene, CDR1 is SGHRS and CDR2 is YFSETQ. Trimming took off 0 bases at V and 3 bases at J, with 6 bases between the two ends. CDR3: CASSLGADTGELFF. In DNA, the CDR3 is TGCGCCAGCAGCTTGGGTGCCGACACCGGGGAGCTGTTTTTT. The variable domain in full, with the rest retrieved from reference TRBV5-1 and TRBJ2-2, is KAGVTQTPRYLIKTRGQQVTLSCSPISGHRSVSWYQQTPGQGLQFLFEYFSETQRNKGNFPGRFSGRQFSNSRSEMNVSTLELGDSALYLCASSLGADTGELFFGEGSRLTVL.

The CDR3 sequence: CSARDPQVYNTGELFF. CDR3 bases: TGCAGTGCTAGAGATCCCCAGGTCTATAACACCGGGGAGCTGTTTTTT. This rearrangement joins TRBV20-1 to TRBJ2-2, with D unclear. V lost 0 bases to trimming and J lost 2 bases, with 13 bases between them. The CDR3 is 16 amino acids. CDR1 and CDR2 (germline): DFQATT, SNEGSKA (reference sequence).

Comments on this clonotype: Being one base from a much bigger clone, this may be a read error. The chain recombines TRBV10-3 with TRBJ2-1; D not certain. The CDR3 length is 13 residues. Germline CDR1 and CDR2: ENHRY and SYGVKD. With 6 bases removed from V and 6 bases from J, the gap between germline ends came to 12 bases. Here the CDR3 DNA reads TGTGCCATCAGGGAGAATCCGGGCAATGAGCAGTTCTTC. It yields the protein CAIRENPGNEQFF.

A few counts support this clonotype. The chain carries TRBV7-2 and TRBJ2-1; 7 nucleotides agree with TRBD1. The CDR3 spans 15 residues. CDR1 is SGHTA, CDR2 FQGNSA, per germline. V shed 3 bases, J shed 8 bases, and the junction held 10 bases outside the gene matches. The CDR3 region is CASSLTGQGGHEQFF. CDR3 DNA: TGTGCCAGCAGCTTGACAGGGCAGGGTGGACATGAGCAGTTCTTC.

The chain couples TRBV11-1 to TRBJ2-7; maybe TRBD2 (5 bases). This CDR3 region has 14 residues. CDR1 SGHAT and CDR2 FQDESV come from the germline V gene (reference sequence). The V end lost 6 bases, the J end lost 7 bases, and 19 bases lay between the germline ends. Here the CDR3 DNA reads TGTGCCAGCAGGATCTCCGGGGAGCTCGATGAGCAGTACTTC. This sequence encodes CASRISGELDEQYF. The full variable domain, in which reference TRBV11-1 and TRBJ2-7 provide the parts outside the CDR3, is EAEVAQSPRYKITEKSQAVAFWCDPISGHATLYWYRQILGQGPELLVQFQDESVVDDSQLPKDRFSAERLKGVDSTLKIQPAELGDSAMYLCASRISGELDEQYFGPGTRLTVT.

A word on this clonotype: One junction end does not reproduce the germline sequence, and a read error may be involved. The genes are TRBV7-9 and TRBJ2-7; 8 nucleotides match TRBD2. The DNA end is a closer match to TRBJ2-4, so the J assignment may be wrong. The germline V gene encodes CDR1 SEHNR and CDR2 FQNEAQ (reference sequence). This CDR3 is 18 amino acids long. The CDR3 spells CACSLVGRTSQEKNIQYF. In DNA form, the CDR3 reads TGTGCCTGCAGCTTAGTGGGGCGGACTAGCCAGGAAAAAAACATTCAGTACTTC.

The chain is built from TRBV4-3 and TRBJ2-5; weak D call: TRBD2 (6 bases). V was trimmed by 0 bases and J by 11 bases, leaving 22 bases between them. This CDR3 has 16 residues. Germline CDR1 LGHNA, CDR2 YSLEER. The CDR3 loop is CASSQDPGGERNEQYF. The CDR3 DNA is TGCGCCAGCAGCCAAGATCCTGGCGGGGAGCGCAATGAGCAGTACTTC.

This clonotype came up a few times. The chain has TRBV11-2 and TRBJ2-7; no clear D. The V gene lost 5 bases and the J gene lost 7 bases, with 6 bases spanning the gap. Germline values: CDR1 SGHAT, CDR2 FQNNGV. The CDR3 sequence is 10 residues long. CDR3 in DNA: TGTGCCAGCAGCGTCAATGAGCAGTACTTC. It yields the protein CASSVNEQYF.

V gene TRBV24-1 combines with J gene TRBJ2-5; 9 bases line up with TRBD1. There are 15 residues in the CDR3. CDR1 and CDR2 from the germline V gene are KGHDR and SFDVKD. V lost 4 bases, J lost 4 bases, and 6 bases stayed unmatched. CDR3 nucleotides: TGTGCCACCAGTGACCCGACAGGGGGTACAGAGACCCAGTACTTC. This sequence encodes CATSDPTGGTETQYF.

The CDR3 sequence: CASTYGGQSPTDTQYF. For the CDR3, the DNA is TGTGCCAGCACCTACGGGGGCCAATCACCCACAGATACGCAGTATTTT. The V gene is TRBV6-6, the J gene TRBJ2-3, with D perhaps TRBD1 or TRBD2 (6 bases each). The V gene lost 7 bases and the J gene lost 2 bases, with 19 bases spanning the gap. The CDR3 is 16 residues long. Per germline, CDR1 MNHNY and CDR2 SVGAGI (reference sequence).

This clonotype was counted between two and nine times. The V gene is TRBV27, the J gene TRBJ1-5, with D possibly being TRBD1 (5 bases). The CDR3 has 14 residues. The germline V and J ends were trimmed by 6 bases and 5 bases, with 14 bases remaining between them. The germline V gene encodes CDR1 MNHEY and CDR2 SMNVEV (reference sequence). DNA of the CDR3: TGTGCCAGCAGCTCCCCAGGGTTCGATCAGCCCCAGCATTTT. It specifies CASSSPGFDQPQHF.

This clonotype was observed a few times. The chain employs TRBV4-2 and TRBJ1-1, with a tentative D call TRBD1 (5 bases). Germline CDR1 is LGHNA and CDR2 is YNFKEQ. The CDR3 spans 14 residues. V was trimmed by 10 bases and J by 6 bases, leaving 21 bases between them. In DNA form, the CDR3 reads TGTGCCACCCGCCCAGGGAGTGGGGACTCTGAAGCTTTCTTT. The encoded protein is CATRPGSGDSEAFF.

This clonotype appeared a few times. The chain employs TRBV7-2 and TRBJ2-6, with D perhaps TRBD1 or TRBD2 (6 bases each). CDR1 is SGHTA, CDR2 FQGNSA, per germline. Trimming shortened V by 2 bases and J by 1 base, and 21 bases separated the two germline ends. The CDR3 loop spans 20 amino acids. CDR3 sequence: CASSLRGLSGGRSGANVLTF. CDR3 in DNA: TGTGCCAGCAGCTTACGAGGTCTCTCTGGGGGGCGGTCTGGGGCCAACGTCCTGACTTTC.

The genes are TRBV4-3 and TRBJ2-1, with 11 nucleotides matching TRBD1. Germline CDR1 reads LGHNA; CDR2 reads YSLEER. V lost 0 bases and J lost 6; bases outside the gene matches: 4. The CDR3 has 16 amino acids. In nucleotides, the CDR3 is TGCGCCAGCAGCCAAGATATGGGGACAGGGGGCAATGAGCAGTTCTTC. Translation: CASSQDMGTGGNEQFF.

This clonotype has just a few counts. This rearrangement joins TRBV12-3 or TRBV12-4 to TRBJ2-2, with 12 bases matching TRBD1. After removal of 6 bases from V and 7 bases from J, the junction contained 6 bases not matched to a gene. The CDR3 is 15 amino acids. In nucleotides, the CDR3 is TGTGCCAGCAGAACCGGGACAGGGGGCATCGGGGAGCTGTTTTTT. As protein: CASRTGTGGIGELFF.

This clonotype has a handful of counts. The chain uses TRBV20-1 and TRBJ2-1; D not certain. Trimming took 3 bases from V and 0 from J, leaving 12 bases between them. Germline-derived CDR1 and CDR2 are DFQATT and SNEGSKA (reference sequence). This CDR3 region has 15 residues. CDR3 loop: CSASRPLSSYNEQFF. The CDR3 nucleotides are TGCAGTGCTAGCCGTCCGTTAAGCTCCTACAATGAGCAGTTCTTC.

This clonotype was seen only once. The V gene is TRBV28, the J gene TRBJ1-5; unclear D gene. Per the germline V gene, CDR1 is MDHEN and CDR2 is SYDVKM. V was cut by 8 bases and J by 2 bases, with 4 bases left in between. The CDR3 consists of 11 residues. CDR3 protein: CASEGNQPQHF. The CDR3 DNA sequence: TGTGCCAGCGAGGGCAATCAGCCCCAGCATTTT.

This clonotype was seen a handful of times. V is TRBV5-5 and J is TRBJ1-1, with D possibly TRBD1 on 5 matching bases. Germline CDR1 SGHKS, CDR2 YYEKEE (reference sequence). The CDR3 is made up of 15 amino acids. The germline V and J ends were trimmed by 0 bases and 4 bases, with 13 bases remaining between them. DNA of the CDR3: TGTGCCAGCAGCTTGGTCCTGACAGCAGTCACTGAAGCTTTCTTT. It translates to CASSLVLTAVTEAFF.

The gene calls are TRBV11-1 and TRBJ2-1, with D perhaps TRBD1 or TRBD2 (6 bases each). The CDR3 is 15 residues long. Germline lookup yields CDR1 SGHAT and CDR2 FQDESV (reference sequence). V was shortened by 5 bases and J by 4 bases, with 15 bases between the two germline ends. The CDR3, as DNA: TGTGCCAGCAGCCAGCGGGTACAGGGATACAATGAGCAGTTCTTC. Translating it yields CASSQRVQGYNEQFF. Full variable domain (rest looked up from reference TRBV11-1 and TRBJ2-1): EAEVAQSPRYKITEKSQAVAFWCDPISGHATLYWYRQILGQGPELLVQFQDESVVDDSQLPKDRFSAERLKGVDSTLKIQPAELGDSAMYLCASSQRVQGYNEQFFGPGTRLTVL.

This clonotype turned up a few times. The chain recombines TRBV3-1 with TRBJ1-2, with TRBD1 as a possible D gene (6 bases). The CDR3 spans 14 residues. Germline V gives CDR1 LGHDT, CDR2 YNNKEL (reference sequence). Trimming shortened V by 2 bases and J by 4 bases, and 11 bases separated the two germline ends. The CDR3: CASSQYREGYGYTF. Here the CDR3 DNA reads TGTGCCAGCAGCCAATACAGGGAGGGCTATGGCTACACCTTC.

V gene TRBV11-2 combines with J gene TRBJ2-1; tentative D call: TRBD2 (5 bases). Per germline, CDR1 SGHAT and CDR2 FQNNGV. This CDR3 has 15 amino acids. Trimming left V 8 bases short and J 5 bases short, with 19 bases between. CDR3 DNA: TGTGCCAGCCTTCCCCGAAGGGAGAGGAACAATGAGCAGTTCTTC. This gives the protein CASLPRRERNNEQFF.

In the case of this clonotype: It is unclear where the CDR3 begins or ends on the DNA, so no DNA is shown, and the CDR3 is as TCRdb lists it. This chain uses TRBV6-2 or TRBV6-3 with TRBJ1-1; TRBD1 is the table's D call, not checked against the DNA. CDR1 MNHEY and CDR2 SVGEGT come from the germline V gene. The CDR3 comprises 13 residues, both ends counted. The CDR3 spells CASSSSGNNEAFF.

There are a few counts of this clonotype. The J gene is TRBJ1-6, the V gene TRBV7-2, with 8 bases matching TRBD1. The germline CDR1 and CDR2 sequences are SGHTA and FQGNSA. J lost 3 bases, V lost 2 bases, and 3 bases had no gene match. This CDR3 comprises 16 residues. The CDR3: CASSLSTGGYNSPLHF. For the CDR3, the DNA is TGTGCCAGCAGCTTATCAACAGGGGGCTATAATTCACCCCTCCACTTT. The full variable domain, rest sourced from reference TRBV7-2 and TRBJ1-6, is GAGVSQSPSNKVTEKGKDVELRCDPISGHTALYWYRQSLGQGLEFLIYFQGNSAPDKSGLPSDRFSAERTGGSVSTLTIQRTQQEDSAVYLCASSLSTGGYNSPLHFGNGTRLTVT.

V is TRBV28 and J is TRBJ2-2, with 7 bases identical to TRBD1. Germline CDR1 is MDHEN and CDR2 is SYDVKM. V lost 5 bases and J lost 1; bases outside the gene matches: 4. This CDR3 comprises 15 residues. CDR3 in DNA: TGTGCCAGCAGTGTGACAGGGATGAACACCGGGGAGCTGTTTTTT. Its protein product is CASSVTGMNTGELFF.

This clonotype was recorded many times. CDR3 sequence reads: CAISEPGNNSPLHF. DNA for the CDR3: TGTGCCATCAGTGAGCCGGGGAATAATTCACCCCTCCACTTT. V and J are TRBV10-3 and TRBJ1-6; D is unclear. Trimming shortened V by 2 bases and J by 5 bases, and 7 bases separated the two germline ends. This CDR3 is built from 14 residues. CDR1 ENHRY and CDR2 SYGVKD come from the germline V gene.

The sample holds a few counts of this clonotype. J is TRBJ1-4 and V is TRBV5-1, with D unclear. The germline gives CDR1 SGHRS, CDR2 YFSETQ. V was clipped by 0 bases and J by 5 bases, with 17 bases between them. This CDR3 comprises 17 residues. CDR3 region: CASSLDIGTAKNEKLFF. The CDR3 nucleotides read TGCGCCAGCAGCTTGGATATTGGCACAGCTAAAAATGAAAAACTGTTTTTT.

This clonotype has only a few counts. The genes are TRBV5-1 and TRBJ1-1; D gene unclear. Looked up from germline, CDR1 is SGHRS and CDR2 is YFSETQ. There are 15 residues in the CDR3. V lost 5 bases, J lost 1 base, and 15 bases lay in between. Here the CDR3 DNA reads TGCGCCAGCAGTTTTGGCACCCCATCGAACACTGAAGCTTTCTTT. This codes for CASSFGTPSNTEAFF.

This chain links TRBV28 with TRBJ2-6; D remains unclear. The CDR3 sequence is 15 residues long. Germline V CDR1 and CDR2: MDHEN, SYDVKM. V lost 3 bases to trimming and J lost 0 bases, with 6 bases between them. The CDR3 region is CASSLFFSGANVLTF. CDR3 in DNA: TGTGCCAGCAGTTTGTTCTTCTCTGGGGCCAACGTCCTGACTTTC.

The V call is TRBV6-6, the J call TRBJ1-2; D might be TRBD1 (5 bases). The V gene lost 5 bases and the J gene lost 1 base, with 14 bases spanning the gap. Per germline, CDR1 MNHNY and CDR2 SVGAGI (reference sequence). This CDR3 region has 15 residues. CDR3 coding DNA: TGTGCCAGCAGTCCCCAGGACATGCTTAACTATGGCTACACCTTC. Translating it yields CASSPQDMLNYGYTF.

This clonotype showed up just a few times. The chain carries TRBV6-1 and TRBJ1-2, with TRBD1 matching over 7 bases. The CDR3 consists of 18 residues. CDR1 and CDR2 from the germline V gene are MNHNS and SASEGT. The trim removed 1 base at V and 4 bases at J, leaving 15 bases unmatched. The CDR3 here is CASSEVRYRDSLFYGYTF. CDR3 coding DNA: TGTGCCAGCAGTGAAGTCCGGTATAGGGACAGCCTTTTCTATGGCTACACCTTC.